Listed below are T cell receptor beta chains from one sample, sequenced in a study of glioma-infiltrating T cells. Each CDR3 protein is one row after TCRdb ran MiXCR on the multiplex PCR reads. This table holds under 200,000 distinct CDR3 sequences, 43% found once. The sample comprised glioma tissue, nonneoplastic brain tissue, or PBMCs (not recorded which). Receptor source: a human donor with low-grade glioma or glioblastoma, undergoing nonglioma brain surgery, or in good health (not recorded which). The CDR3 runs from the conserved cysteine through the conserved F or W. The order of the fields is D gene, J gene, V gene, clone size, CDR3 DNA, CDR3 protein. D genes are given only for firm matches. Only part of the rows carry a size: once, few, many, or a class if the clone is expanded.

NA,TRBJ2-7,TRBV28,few,TGTGCCAGCAGTTTAAGTTCGGGGAGCTCCTACGAGCAGTACTTC,CASSLSSGSSYEQYF
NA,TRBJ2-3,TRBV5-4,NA,TGTGCCAGCAGCTTGCTGTCTACAGGGACTAGCACAGATACGCAGTATTTT,CASSLLSTGTSTDTQYF
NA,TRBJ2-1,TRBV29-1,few,TGCAGCGTCGTCGGCTCCTACAATGAGCAGTTCTTC,CSVVGSYNEQFF
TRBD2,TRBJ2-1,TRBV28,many,TGTGCCAGCAGAGACCGACGGACTAGCATATACTACAATGAGCAGTTCTTC,CASRDRRTSIYYNEQFF
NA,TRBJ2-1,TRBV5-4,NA,TGTGCCAGCAGCCACCCGACGGAAAACTACAATGAGCAGTTCTTC,CASSHPTENYNEQFF
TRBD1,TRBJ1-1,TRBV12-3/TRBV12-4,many,TGTGCCAGCAGCTTACAGGGGGGTATCACTGAAGCTTTCTTT,CASSLQGGITEAFF
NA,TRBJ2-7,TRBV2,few,TGTGCCAGCAGTGAAGGAGGACTGCAACTCGAGCAGTACTTC,CASSEGGLQLEQYF
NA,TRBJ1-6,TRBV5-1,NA,TGCTCCAGCAGCTCGGACAGAGATAATTCACCCCTCCACTTT,CSSSSDRDNSPLHF
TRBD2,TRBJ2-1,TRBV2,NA,TGTGCCAGCAGCCATCGGGGTAGCGGGGCCTACAATGAGCAGTTCTTC,CASSHRGSGAYNEQFF
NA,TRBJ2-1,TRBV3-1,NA,TGTGCCAGCAGCATCCCCAATGAGCAGTTCTTC,CASSIPNEQFF
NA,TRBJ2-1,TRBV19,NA,TGTGCCAGTACGGGCAGGGTCAAGATCTCCCACAATGAGCAGTTCTTC,CASTGRVKISHNEQFF
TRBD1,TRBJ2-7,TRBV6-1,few,TGTGCCAGCAGTTGGCCGGGACAGGGCTCCTACGAGCAGTACTTC,CASSWPGQGSYEQYF
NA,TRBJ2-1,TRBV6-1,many,TGTGCCACCTCAAAGTCGGTAGGGGATTTGGATGAGCAGTTCTTC,CATSKSVGDLDEQFF
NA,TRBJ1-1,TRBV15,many,TGTGCCACCAGCAGAGATATCGAGTCCACTGAAGCTTTCTTT,CATSRDIESTEAFF
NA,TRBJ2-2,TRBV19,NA,TGTGCCAGTAGTATTATAGGTAGTACGAACACCGGGGAGCTGTTTTTT,CASSIIGSTNTGELFF
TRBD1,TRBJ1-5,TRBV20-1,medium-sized,TGCAGTGCCTCGCATGGACAGGGTTTTCAGCCCCAGCATTTT,CSASHGQGFQPQHF
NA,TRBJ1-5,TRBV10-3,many,TGTGCCAGCGGGCCTAGCAATCAGCCCCAGCATTTT,CASGPSNQPQHF
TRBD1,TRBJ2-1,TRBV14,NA,TGTGCCAGCAGACACCCCACAGGGGTGGGAAATGAGCAGTTCTTC,CASRHPTGVGNEQFF
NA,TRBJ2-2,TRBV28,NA,TGTGCCAGCGGGGGGGGGCGTAACACCGGGGAGCTGTTTTTT,CASGGGRNTGELFF
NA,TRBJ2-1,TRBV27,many,TGTGCCAGCAGTGTAGGTGGGTACAATGAGCAGTTCTTC,CASSVGGYNEQFF
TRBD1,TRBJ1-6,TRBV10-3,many,TGTGCCACAAGCGGGACAGCGAATTCACCCCTCCACTTT,CATSGTANSPLHF
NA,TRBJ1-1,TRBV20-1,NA,TGCAGTGCCGCTCCCACGACCGGGTATTATACTGAAGCTTTCTTT,CSAAPTTGYYTEAFF
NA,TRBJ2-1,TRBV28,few,TGTGCCAGCAGTGATACAGGGAATGAGCAGTTCTTC,CASSDTGNEQFF
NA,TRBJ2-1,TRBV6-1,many,TGTGCCAGCAGTGGTACTAGTTACAATGAGCAGTTCTTC,CASSGTSYNEQFF
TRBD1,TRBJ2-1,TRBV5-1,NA,TGCGCCAGCAGCTTGGCCGGGACAGGGGCAAATGAGCAGTTCTTC,CASSLAGTGANEQFF
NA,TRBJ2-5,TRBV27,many,TGTGCCAGCAGTCCGACCCGGACGGAATACCAAGAGACCCAGTACTTC,CASSPTRTEYQETQYF
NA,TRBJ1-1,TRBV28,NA,TGTGCCAGCAGTTTTTACGGGAACACTGAAGCTTTCTTT,CASSFYGNTEAFF
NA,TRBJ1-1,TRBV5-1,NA,TGCGCCAGCAGCCCTATGTCGGACGGAACGAACACTGAAGCTTTCTTT,CASSPMSDGTNTEAFF
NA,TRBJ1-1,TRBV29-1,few,TGCAGCCCAACCGCCGGGGTCGGCACTGAAGCTTTCTTT,CSPTAGVGTEAFF
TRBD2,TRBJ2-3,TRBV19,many,TGTGCCAGTAGTATCTCCCGGGAGGCCGCCTCGCAGTATTTT,CASSISREAASQYF
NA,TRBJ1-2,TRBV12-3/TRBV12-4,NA,TGTGCCAGCAGTTTAGCGTATGACTACACCTTC,CASSLAYDYTF
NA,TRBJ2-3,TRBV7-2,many,TGTGCCAGCAGCTCACGGACTAGCACAGATACGCAGTATTTT,CASSSRTSTDTQYF
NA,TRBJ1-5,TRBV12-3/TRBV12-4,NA,TGTTCCAGCAGTTTAGGTAGCAATCAGCCCCAGCATTTT,CSSSLGSNQPQHF
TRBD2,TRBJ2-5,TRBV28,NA,TGTGCCAGCAGTTTTCAGACGCAAGCGGGAAATCAAGAGACCCAGTACTTC,CASSFQTQAGNQETQYF
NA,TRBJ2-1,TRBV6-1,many,TGTGCCAGCAGCCCATTCCTGGAGGTGTCTGAGCAGTTCTTC,CASSPFLEVSEQFF
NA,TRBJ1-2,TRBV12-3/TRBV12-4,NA,TGTGCCAGCAGTCTGTTGACAGTGAACTATGGCTACACCTTC,CASSLLTVNYGYTF
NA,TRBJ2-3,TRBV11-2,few,TGTGCCAGCAGCTTCCGGACTACCCTCACAGATACGCAGTATTTT,CASSFRTTLTDTQYF
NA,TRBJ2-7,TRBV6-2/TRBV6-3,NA,TGTGCCAGGTTCGATGGAACAGGGTCCTACGAGCAGTACTTC,CARFDGTGSYEQYF
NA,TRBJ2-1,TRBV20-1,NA,TGCAGTGCTGTCTATCCCCGGGGACTCACTAATGAGCAGTTCTTC,CSAVYPRGLTNEQFF
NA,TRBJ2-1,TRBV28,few,TGTGCCAGCAGCCTCATCGAGTCGCAGTTCTTC,CASSLIESQFF
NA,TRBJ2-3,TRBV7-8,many,TGTGCCAGCAGCTTATATACGGGGATCACAGATACGCAGTATTTT,CASSLYTGITDTQYF
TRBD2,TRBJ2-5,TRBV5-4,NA,TGTGCCAGCAGCCGGCGATCAGGCCTAGCGGGGGACGGAGAGACCCAGTACTTC,CASSRRSGLAGDGETQYF
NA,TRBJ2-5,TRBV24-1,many,TGTGCCACCAGTGATTTAGGGGAAGAGACCCAGTACTTC,CATSDLGEETQYF
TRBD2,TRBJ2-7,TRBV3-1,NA,TGTGCCAGCAGCCAAGATGGAGCGGGAGGAGGATACGAGCAGTACTTC,CASSQDGAGGGYEQYF
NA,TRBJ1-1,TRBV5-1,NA,TGCGCCAGCAGCTTGGGACCAAACACTGAATCTTTCTTT,CASSLGPNTESFF
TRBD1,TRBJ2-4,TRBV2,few,TGTGCCAGCAGTGAAGGAGGGGACAGCGCCGTCGGTTGGAACTTC,CASSEGGDSAVGWNF
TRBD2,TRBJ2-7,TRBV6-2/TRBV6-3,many,TGTGCCAGCAGTTACGGACTAGCGGGAGGAACGGGCGAGCAGTACTTC,CASSYGLAGGTGEQYF
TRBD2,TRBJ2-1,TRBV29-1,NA,TGCAGCGTTGGTACTAGCGGGATCCATGAGCAGTTCTTC,CSVGTSGIHEQFF
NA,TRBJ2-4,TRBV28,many,TGTGCCAGCAGTCTCAGTGGGACCAAAAACATTCAGTACTTC,CASSLSGTKNIQYF
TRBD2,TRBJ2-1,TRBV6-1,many,TGTGCCAGCAGCTCCGGGACTAGATCCTACAATGAGCAGTTCTTC,CASSSGTRSYNEQFF
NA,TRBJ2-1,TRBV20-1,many,TGCAGTGCTAGCGGGATACCCTACAATGAGCAGTTCTTC,CSASGIPYNEQFF
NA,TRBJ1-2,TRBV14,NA,TGTGCCAGCAGCCCCCGTAGAGGGAGCGGCTACACCTTC,CASSPRRGSGYTF
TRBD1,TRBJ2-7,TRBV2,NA,TGTGCCAGCAACCTACAGGGGAGCTCCTACGAGCAGTACTTC,CASNLQGSSYEQYF
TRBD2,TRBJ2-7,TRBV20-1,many,TGCAGTGCTCTCGGGGGGGGGCCCTACGAGCAGTACTTC,CSALGGGPYEQYF
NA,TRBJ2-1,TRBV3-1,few,TGTGCCAGCAGCCAGCTTGTTCGGAATGAGCAGTTCTTC,CASSQLVRNEQFF
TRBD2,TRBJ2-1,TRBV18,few,TGTGCCAGCTCACTCAGGACTAGCGGATACAATGAGCAGTTCTTC,CASSLRTSGYNEQFF
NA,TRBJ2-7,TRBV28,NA,TGTGCCACCCGGGGGGCCTGGGGCGCGCAGTACTTC,CATRGAWGAQYF
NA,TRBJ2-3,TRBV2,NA,TGTGCCAGCAGTGATAGCGGAAGTAGCACAGATACGCAGTATTTT,CASSDSGSSTDTQYF
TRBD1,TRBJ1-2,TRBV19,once,TGTGCCAGTAGTGTCAACCTGGACAGGGACAATGGCTACACCTTC,CASSVNLDRDNGYTF
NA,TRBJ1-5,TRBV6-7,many,TGTGCCAGCACCTTACGCAGGGATAAACATAGCAATCAGCCCCAGCATTTT,CASTLRRDKHSNQPQHF